Reported below is one TCR beta chain. Its antigen is currently unknown. The source of the sample is a study of T cell responses to AZD1222 COVID-19 vaccine. Germline CDR1 SGDLS, CDR2 YYNGEE. The V gene end was trimmed by 1 base and the J gene end by 6 bases; junction bases not matched to a gene: 4. The CDR3 has 15 residues. Study findings and constraints: Donor demographics were predominantly white British with a female majority; clonal diversity may be underestimated. Only a handful of AZD1222 recipients tested seropositive at baseline. Sampled repertoires all dated from after the peak T cell response.

Profiling relied on immunoSEQ multiplex PCR, and the TCRdb table lists in-frame clones only, not all of them. The sample carries about 110,000 clones, over 75% recorded once. The chain carries TRBV9 and TRBJ2-1; 10 bases fit TRBD2. The source was peripheral blood, collected on day 0 of AZD1222 vaccination. The receptor was isolated from an adult in good health. The CDR3 loop reads CASSVTSGVGNEQFF. The CDR3 DNA reads as TGTGCCAGCAGCGTAACTAGCGGGGTCGGCAATGAGCAGTTCTTC.